Sequencing of this T cell receptor beta chain was carried out in a study of T cells in Graves' hyperthyroidism and ophthalmopathy. Study-level results: Blood shared most expanded thyroid clonotypes above 0.001.

In making diagnoses, clinical symptoms, serum thyroxine and TRAb, thyroid ultrasound and orbital computed tomography were all used. RNA transcripts yielded amplified TCR beta CDR3 regions. The HTBI set primed first-round TCR CDR3 RT-PCR. TCRdb reprocessed the multiplex PCR reads with MiXCR, giving one entry per CDR3 protein. The repertoire holds 250,000 to 400,000 distinct CDR3 sequences, with roughly an eighth as singletons. This clonotype showed up just a few times. What it recognizes is unknown. The clonotype comes from a woman between 40 and 50 years old with Graves' ophthalmopathy. The sample consisted of blood.

The CDR3 DNA follows: TGTGCCAGCAGCACAACGCTGGGGGGCCTGTGGGAGCAGTTCTTC. This codes for CASSTTLGGLWEQFF. The rearrangement joins TRBV5-6 to TRBJ2-1; D may be TRBD1 or TRBD2 (6 bases each). The CDR3 is 15 amino acids. Germline loops: CDR1 SGHDT, CDR2 YYEEEE. Deletions cut 4 bases from V and 10 bases from J, with 21 bases between. The full variable domain, with the rest looked up from reference TRBV5-6 and TRBJ2-1, is DAGVTQSPTHLIKTRGQQVTLRCSPKSGHDTVSWYQQALGQGPQFIFQYYEEEERQRGNFPDRFSGHQFPNYSSELNVNALLLGDSALYLCASSTTLGGLWEQFFGPGTRLTVL.